The clone carrying this T cell receptor beta chain was seen a handful of times. Its specificity is not known. One junction end disagrees with the germline gene, perhaps due to a read error. Germline V lookup: CDR1 SQVTM, CDR2 ANQGSEA. The CDR3 consists of 15 residues. In addition to blood RNA drawn from unsorted whole blood, germline DNA was extracted. The data were obtained in a study of tumor-infiltrating lymphocytes in primary liver carcinoma. Broader study findings: Lower overlap was observed for tumor-adjacent and tumor-blood pairs relative to tumor region pairs.

TCR beta cDNA was prepared out of around 460 ng total RNA by means of a constant-region primer. Amplification in three nested multiplex PCR rounds with slightly modified ARM-PCR gave rise to TCR beta libraries. Primers for the first two PCR rounds were TRBV1-TRBV30 forward primers and a C-beta reverse primer (approximately 10 cycles per round). TCRdb re-called the multiplex PCR reads with MiXCR, one entry per CDR3 protein. The sample has around 170,000 distinct CDR3 sequences; roughly three fifths are singletons. What was sequenced was peripheral blood. The sequence came from a man aged 35-49 years with primary liver carcinoma and hepatitis B virus infection. The V and J genes are TRBV29-1 and TRBJ2-1; D is possibly TRBD1 or TRBD2 (5 bases each). The CDR3 spells CSVGPPSSSYDEQFF. The CDR3 DNA follows: TGCAGCGTGGGGCCTCCTTCTAGCTCCTACGATGAGCAGTTCTTT.